This T cell receptor beta chain was sequenced during a study of shared clonotypes between healthy human individuals. Points from the study as a whole: An anticipated effect of sequencing depth on clonotype sharing among donors was recognized. Some naive CD4 clonotypes, roughly 4.8%, turned up in common across several donors.

The CDR3 spans 14 residues. V lost 5 bases and J lost 8, with 15 bases in between. CDR1 is WNHNN, CDR2 SYGVQD, per germline (reference sequence). This clone came up once. Its target is unknown. Using immunoSEQ multiplex PCR, the repertoire was profiled, and TCRdb retains in-frame clones only, with some absent. The sample holds about 2 million clones, 85% to 95% seen once. Donors were healthy HIV-negative adults without recently reported acute infections or vaccinations. Into CD45RA+ naive and CD45RA-negative memory subsets, the CD4+ cells were split. The chain uses TRBV10-1 and TRBJ1-4; unclear D gene. The receptor's source is a man aged 18 to 30 in good health. Sequencing input: naive CD4+ T cells sorted from blood. The subset: CD45RA+ positively selected. This CDR3 is CASSNGGMSEKLFF. For the CDR3, the DNA is TGCGCCAGCAGTAATGGAGGGATGAGCGAAAAACTGTTTTTT.